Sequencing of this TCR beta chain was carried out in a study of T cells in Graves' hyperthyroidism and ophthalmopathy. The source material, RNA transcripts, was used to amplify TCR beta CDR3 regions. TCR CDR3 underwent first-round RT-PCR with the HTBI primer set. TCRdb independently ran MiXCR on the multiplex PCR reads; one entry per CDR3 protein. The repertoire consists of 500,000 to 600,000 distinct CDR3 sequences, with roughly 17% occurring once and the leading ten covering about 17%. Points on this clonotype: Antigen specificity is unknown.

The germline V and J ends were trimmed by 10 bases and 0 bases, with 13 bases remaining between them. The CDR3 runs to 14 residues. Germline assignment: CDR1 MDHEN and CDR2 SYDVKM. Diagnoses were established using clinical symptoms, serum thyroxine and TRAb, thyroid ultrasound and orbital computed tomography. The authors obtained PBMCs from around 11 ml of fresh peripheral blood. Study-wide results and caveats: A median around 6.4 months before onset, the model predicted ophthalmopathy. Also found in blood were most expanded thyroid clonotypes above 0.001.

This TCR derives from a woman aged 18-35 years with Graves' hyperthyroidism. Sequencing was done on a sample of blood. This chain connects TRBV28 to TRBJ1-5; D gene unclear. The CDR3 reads CATGPRYSNQPQHF. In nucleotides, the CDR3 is TGTGCCACTGGCCCGCGGTATAGCAATCAGCCCCAGCATTTT.